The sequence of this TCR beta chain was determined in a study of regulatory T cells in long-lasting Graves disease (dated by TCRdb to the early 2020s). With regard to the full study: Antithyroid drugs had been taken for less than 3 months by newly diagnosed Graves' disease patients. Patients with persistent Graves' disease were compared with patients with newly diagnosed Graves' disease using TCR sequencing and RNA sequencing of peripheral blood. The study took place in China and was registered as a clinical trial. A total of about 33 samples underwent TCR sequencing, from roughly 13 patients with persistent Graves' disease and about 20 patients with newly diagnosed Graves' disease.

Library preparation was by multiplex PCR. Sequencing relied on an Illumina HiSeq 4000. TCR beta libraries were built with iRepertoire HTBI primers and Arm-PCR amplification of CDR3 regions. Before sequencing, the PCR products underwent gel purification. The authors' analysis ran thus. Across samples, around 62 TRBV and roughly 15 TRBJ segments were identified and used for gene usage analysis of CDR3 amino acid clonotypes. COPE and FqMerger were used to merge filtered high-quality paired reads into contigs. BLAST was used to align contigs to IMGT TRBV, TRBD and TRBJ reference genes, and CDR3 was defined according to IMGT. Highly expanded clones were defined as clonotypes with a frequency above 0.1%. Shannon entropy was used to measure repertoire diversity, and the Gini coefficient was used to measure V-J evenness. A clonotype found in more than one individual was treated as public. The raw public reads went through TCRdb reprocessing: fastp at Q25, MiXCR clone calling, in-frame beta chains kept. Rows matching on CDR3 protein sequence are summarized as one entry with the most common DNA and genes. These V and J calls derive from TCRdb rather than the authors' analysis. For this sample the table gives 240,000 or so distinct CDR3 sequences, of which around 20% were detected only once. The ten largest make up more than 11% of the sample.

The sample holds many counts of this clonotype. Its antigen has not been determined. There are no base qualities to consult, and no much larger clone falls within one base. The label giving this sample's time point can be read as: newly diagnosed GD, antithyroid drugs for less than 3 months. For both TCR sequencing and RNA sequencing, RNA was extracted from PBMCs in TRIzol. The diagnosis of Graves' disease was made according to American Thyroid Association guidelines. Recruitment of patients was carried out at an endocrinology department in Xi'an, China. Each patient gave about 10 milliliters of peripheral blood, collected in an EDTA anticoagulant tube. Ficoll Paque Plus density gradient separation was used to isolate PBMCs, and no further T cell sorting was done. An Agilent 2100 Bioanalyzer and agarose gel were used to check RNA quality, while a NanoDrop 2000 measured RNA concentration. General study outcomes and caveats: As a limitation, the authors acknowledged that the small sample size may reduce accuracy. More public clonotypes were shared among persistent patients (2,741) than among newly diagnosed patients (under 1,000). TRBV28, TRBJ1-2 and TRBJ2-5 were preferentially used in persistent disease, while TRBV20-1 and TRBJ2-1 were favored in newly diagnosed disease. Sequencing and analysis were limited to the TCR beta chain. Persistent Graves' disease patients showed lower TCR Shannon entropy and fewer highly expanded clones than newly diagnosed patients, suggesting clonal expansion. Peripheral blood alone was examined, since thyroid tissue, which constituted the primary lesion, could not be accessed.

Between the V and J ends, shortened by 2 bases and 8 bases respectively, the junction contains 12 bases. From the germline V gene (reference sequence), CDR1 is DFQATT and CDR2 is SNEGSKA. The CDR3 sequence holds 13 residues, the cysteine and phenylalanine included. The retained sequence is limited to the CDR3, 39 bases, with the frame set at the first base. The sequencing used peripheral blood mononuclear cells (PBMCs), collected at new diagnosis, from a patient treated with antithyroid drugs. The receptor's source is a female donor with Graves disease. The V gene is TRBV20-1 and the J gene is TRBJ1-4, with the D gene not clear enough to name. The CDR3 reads CSARPRVGEKLFF. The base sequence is TGCAGTGCTAGACCTCGAGTGGGGGAAAAACTGTTTTTT.